The 2 T cell receptor beta chains listed next were all sequenced from one sample in a study of T-cell reconstitution after alpha-beta-depleted transplantation in children. Unique molecular identifiers were incorporated when the TCRbeta library was constructed. TCRdb called the PCR reads again in MiXCR, with one record for every CDR3 protein. Among about 980,000 distinct CDR3 sequences, around 30% were seen once, and the ten largest hold over 25%. Material: PBMCs, mostly from graft donor cells, obtained 360 days after TCRalphabeta/CD19-depleted stem cell transplant. These receptors were collected from a boy under two years old who had a stem cell transplant for SCID, so the T cells may come from the graft donor.

The DNA of the CDR3 is TGTGCCAGCAGTTTGTACCCTGCAGGCTCTGGAAACACCATATATTTT. Its protein is CASSLYPAGSGNTIYF. V gene TRBV12-3 or TRBV12-4 combines with J gene TRBJ1-3; D remains unclear. This CDR3 is built from 16 residues. The V end lost 3 bases, the J end lost 0 bases, and 12 bases lay between the germline ends.

In its sample, this clonotype was seen a few times. V and J are TRBV7-2 and TRBJ1-1, with D perhaps TRBD1 (6 bases). The germline V gene has CDR1 SGHTA and CDR2 FQGNSA. V lost 2 bases, J lost 0 bases, and 16 bases lay in between. This CDR3 has 17 residues. The CDR3 coding sequence is TGTGCCAGCAGCTTAAAGTGGGCAGGGGCTATGAACACTGAAGCTTTCTTT. It yields the protein CASSLKWAGAMNTEAFF.